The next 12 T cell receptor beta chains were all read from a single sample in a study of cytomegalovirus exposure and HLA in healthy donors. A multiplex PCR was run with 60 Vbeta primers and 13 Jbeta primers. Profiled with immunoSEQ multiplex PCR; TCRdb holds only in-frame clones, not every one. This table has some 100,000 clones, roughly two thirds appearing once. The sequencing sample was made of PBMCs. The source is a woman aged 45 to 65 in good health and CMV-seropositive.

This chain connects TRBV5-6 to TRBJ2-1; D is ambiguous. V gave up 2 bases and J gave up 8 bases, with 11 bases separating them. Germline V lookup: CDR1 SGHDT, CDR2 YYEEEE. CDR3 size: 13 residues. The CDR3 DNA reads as TGTGCCAGCAGCTTTGAGGTCGGCGATGAGCAGTTCTTC. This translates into CASSFEVGDEQFF.

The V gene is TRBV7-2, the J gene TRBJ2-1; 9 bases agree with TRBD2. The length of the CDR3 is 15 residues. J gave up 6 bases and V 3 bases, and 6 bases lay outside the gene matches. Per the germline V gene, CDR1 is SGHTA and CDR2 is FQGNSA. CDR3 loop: CASSFSGSRANEQFF. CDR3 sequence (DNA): TGTGCCAGCAGCTTTAGCGGGAGTCGGGCCAATGAGCAGTTCTTC.

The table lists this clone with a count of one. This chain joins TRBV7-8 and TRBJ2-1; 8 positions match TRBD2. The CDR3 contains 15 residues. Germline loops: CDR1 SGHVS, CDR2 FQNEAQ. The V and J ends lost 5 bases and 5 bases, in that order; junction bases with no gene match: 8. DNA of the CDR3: TGTGCCAGCAGCGTCACCGGGACTAGGGACAATGAGCAGTTCTTC. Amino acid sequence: CASSVTGTRDNEQFF.

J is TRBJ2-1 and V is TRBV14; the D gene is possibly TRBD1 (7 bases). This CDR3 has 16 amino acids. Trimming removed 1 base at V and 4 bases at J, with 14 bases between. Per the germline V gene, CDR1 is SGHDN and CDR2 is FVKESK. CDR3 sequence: CASSQVGGQFYNEQFF. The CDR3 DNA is TGTGCCAGCAGCCAAGTCGGGGGACAGTTTTACAATGAGCAGTTCTTC.

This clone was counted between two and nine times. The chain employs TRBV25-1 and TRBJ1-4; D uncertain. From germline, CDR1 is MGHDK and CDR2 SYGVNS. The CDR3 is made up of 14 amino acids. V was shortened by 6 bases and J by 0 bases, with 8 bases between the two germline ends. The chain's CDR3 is CASRYGATNEKLFF. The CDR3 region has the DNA TGTGCCAGCAGATACGGAGCAACTAATGAAAAACTGTTTTTT.

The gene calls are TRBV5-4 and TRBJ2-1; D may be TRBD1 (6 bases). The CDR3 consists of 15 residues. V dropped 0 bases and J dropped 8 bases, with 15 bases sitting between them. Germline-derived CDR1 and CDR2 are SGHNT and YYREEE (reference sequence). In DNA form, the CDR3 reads TGTGCCAGCAGCTTGGTTCAAGGGGGTATAGATGAGCAGTTCTTC. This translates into CASSLVQGGIDEQFF.

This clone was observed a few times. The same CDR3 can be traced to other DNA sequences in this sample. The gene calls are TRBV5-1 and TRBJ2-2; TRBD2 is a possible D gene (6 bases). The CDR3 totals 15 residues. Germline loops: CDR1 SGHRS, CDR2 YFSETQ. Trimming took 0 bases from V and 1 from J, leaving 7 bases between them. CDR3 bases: TGCGCCAGCAGCTTGGGGGGGGAGAACACCGGGGAGCTGTTTTTT. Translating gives CASSLGGENTGELFF.

The CDR3 sequence is CASRRGQGHPDTQYF. The CDR3 nucleotides are TGTGCCAGCAGGCGGGGACAGGGACACCCAGATACGCAGTATTTT. The V and J genes are TRBV27 and TRBJ2-3; 9 bases are a match to TRBD1. This CDR3 has 15 amino acids. Germline V lookup: CDR1 MNHEY, CDR2 SMNVEV (reference sequence). The trim removed 6 bases at V and 4 bases at J, leaving 8 bases unmatched.

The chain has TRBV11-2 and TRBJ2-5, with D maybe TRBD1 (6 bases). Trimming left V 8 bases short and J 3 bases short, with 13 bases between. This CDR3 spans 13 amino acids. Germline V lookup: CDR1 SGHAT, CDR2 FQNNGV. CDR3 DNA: TGTGCCAGCTCCCCGGGACACAAAGAGACCCAGTACTTC. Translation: CASSPGHKETQYF.

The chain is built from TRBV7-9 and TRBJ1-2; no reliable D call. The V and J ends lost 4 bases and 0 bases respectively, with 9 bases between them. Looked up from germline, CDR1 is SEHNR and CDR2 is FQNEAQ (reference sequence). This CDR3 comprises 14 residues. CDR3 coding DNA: TGTGCCAGCAGCTCCCGAGCCACTAACTATGGCTACACCTTC. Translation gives CASSSRATNYGYTF.

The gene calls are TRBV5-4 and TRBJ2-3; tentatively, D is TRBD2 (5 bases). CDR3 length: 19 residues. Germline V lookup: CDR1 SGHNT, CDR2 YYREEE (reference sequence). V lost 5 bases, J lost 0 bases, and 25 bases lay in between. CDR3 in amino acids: CASRPGLASRLPSTDTQYF. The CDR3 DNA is TGTGCCAGCAGGCCCGGGCTGGCTAGCCGACTCCCTAGCACAGATACGCAGTATTTT.

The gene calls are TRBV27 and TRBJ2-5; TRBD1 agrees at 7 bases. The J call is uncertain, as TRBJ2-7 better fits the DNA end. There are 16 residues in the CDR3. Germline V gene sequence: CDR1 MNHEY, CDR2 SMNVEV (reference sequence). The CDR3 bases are TGTGCCAGCAGTTTATATTTCGGGACAGATGGCTACGAGCAGTACTTC. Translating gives CASSLYFGTDGYEQYF.